These 21 T cell receptor beta chains were sequenced from one sample in a study of Graves' ophthalmopathy and Graves' hyperthyroidism. The study amplified TCR beta CDR3 regions using RNA transcripts. RT-PCR in the first round used HTBI primers; a second-round multiplex PCR followed. Each CDR3 protein gets one entry after TCRdb re-called the multiplex PCR reads with MiXCR. Here the sample spans about half a million distinct CDR3 sequences, around 14% being singletons. Sample: blood. These receptors all come from a woman in her 30s with Graves' ophthalmopathy.

This clonotype was counted at least ten times. The J gene is TRBJ2-5, the V gene TRBV6-5, with D perhaps matching TRBD2 (7 bases). V was trimmed by 5 bases and J by 4 bases, leaving 11 bases between them. The CDR3 extends over 13 amino acids. Germline V gene data show CDR1 as MNHEY and CDR2 as SVGAGI. CDR3 in amino acids: CASSRGARETQYF. The CDR3 nucleotides read TGTGCCAGCAGTCGGGGGGCCCGAGAGACCCAGTACTTC.

This clonotype occurred many times. The J gene is TRBJ1-3, the V gene TRBV7-6; no clear D. Between the trimmed V and J ends, which lost 2 bases and 0 bases, there was a span of 11 bases. This CDR3 region has 16 residues. Germline V gene lookup returns CDR1 SGHVS and CDR2 FNYEAQ. As DNA, the CDR3 is TGTGCCAGCAGCTTATTTGGATCTAGCTCTGGAAACACCATATATTTT. Amino acid sequence: CASSLFGSSSGNTIYF.

In this sample, this clonotype turned up many times. The genes are TRBV15 and TRBJ1-1; D remains unclear. Trimming removed 0 bases from V and 4 bases from J, with 12 bases in between. Looked up from germline, CDR1 is LNHNV and CDR2 is YYDKDF (reference sequence). CDR3 length: 15 residues. For the CDR3, the DNA is TGTGCCACCAGCAGAGATGTGGCGAGCAGCACTGAAGCTTTCTTT. Translated, it gives CATSRDVASSTEAFF.

In its sample, this clonotype was seen a few times. Possible read error: a much larger clone is one base away. This chain connects TRBV7-3 to TRBJ1-1; 8 nucleotides agree with TRBD1. Looked up from germline, CDR1 is SGHTA and CDR2 is FQGTGA. The CDR3 is 12 amino acids. This CDR3 reads CASGYGTGEACF. The CDR3 nucleotides are TGTGCCAGCGGTTACGGGACAGGTGAAGCTTGCTTT.

This clonotype was recorded at least ten times. The chain couples TRBV6-5 to TRBJ2-7; the D call may be TRBD1 or TRBD2 (5 bases each). Trimming left V 4 bases short and J 1 base short, with 20 bases between. In germline, CDR1 is MNHEY, CDR2 SVGAGI. The CDR3 is made up of 17 amino acids. In DNA, the CDR3 is TGTGCCAGCAGTTTAGACAGCCGGCACACTAGATCCTACGAGCAGTACTTC. Its protein product is CASSLDSRHTRSYEQYF.

This clonotype turned up a few times. J is TRBJ2-2 and V is TRBV5-4; D unresolved. The V gene lost 0 bases and the J gene lost 7 bases, with 10 bases spanning the gap. Looked up from germline, CDR1 is SGHNT and CDR2 is YYREEE (reference sequence). The CDR3 spans 14 residues. The CDR3 loop reads CASSLVGSYGELFF. CDR3 bases: TGTGCCAGCAGCTTGGTGGGAAGCTACGGGGAGCTGTTTTTT.

The table lists this clonotype with many counts. The gene calls are TRBV20-1 and TRBJ2-5; TRBD2 matches at 10 bases. This CDR3 comprises 15 residues. J lost 6 bases, V lost 1 base, and 8 bases had no gene match. Germline CDR1 reads DFQATT; CDR2 reads SNEGSKA (reference sequence). The CDR3 reads CSARGGTSAQKTQYF. The CDR3 DNA follows: TGCAGTGCTAGAGGGGGGACTAGCGCCCAGAAGACCCAGTACTTC.

The J gene is TRBJ1-5, the V gene TRBV5-1; D gene ambiguous. The CDR3 spans 21 residues. The germline V gene has CDR1 SGHRS and CDR2 YFSETQ. The V gene lost 0 bases and the J gene lost 7 bases, with 32 bases spanning the gap. CDR3 DNA sequence: TGCGCCAGCAGCTTGGTCAGGTCCGACCACGGAAGAAAAACCCCGTCACAGCCCCAGCATTTT. It specifies CASSLVRSDHGRKTPSQPQHF. Based on the CDR3 plus reference TRBV5-1 and TRBJ1-5, the full variable domain is KAGVTQTPRYLIKTRGQQVTLSCSPISGHRSVSWYQQTPGQGLQFLFEYFSETQRNKGNFPGRFSGRQFSNSRSEMNVSTLELGDSALYLCASSLVRSDHGRKTPSQPQHFGDGTRLSIL.

At least ten counts were recorded for this clonotype. J is TRBJ1-5 and V is TRBV6-5, with 7 bases aligning to TRBD1. The CDR3 consists of 15 residues. Trimming removed 0 bases from V and 6 bases from J; junction bases left unmatched: 5. Germline V gives CDR1 MNHEY, CDR2 SVGAGI. As DNA, the CDR3 is TGTGCCAGCAGTTACTCTAGAGGGGGCAGTCAGCCCCAGCATTTT. Amino acids: CASSYSRGGSQPQHF.

In its sample, this clonotype was seen a few times. The rearrangement uses TRBV30 and TRBJ2-7; a possible D gene is TRBD1 (6 bases). Trimming took 5 bases from V and 2 from J, leaving 7 bases between them. The CDR3 extends over 11 amino acids. CDR1 is GTSNPN and CDR2 is SVGIG in the germline V gene (reference sequence). Here the CDR3 reads CAWGDTYEQYF. CDR3 bases: TGTGCCTGGGGGGACACCTACGAGCAGTACTTC.

This clonotype was counted at least ten times. The chain is built from TRBV27 and TRBJ2-7; 11 nucleotides line up with TRBD1. Germline assignment: CDR1 MNHEY and CDR2 SMNVEV (reference sequence). The CDR3 extends over 14 amino acids. V gave up 6 bases and J gave up 1 base; unmatched junction bases: 2. The CDR3 DNA reads TGTGCCAGCAGGGGACAGGGGGGTTCCTACGAGCAGTACTTC. It codes for CASRGQGGSYEQYF.

There are many counts of this clonotype. The rearrangement joins TRBV9 to TRBJ2-7; D perhaps matches TRBD1 (6 bases). V was pared by 4 bases and J by 0 bases, with 14 bases between. From germline, CDR1 is SGDLS and CDR2 YYNGEE. This CDR3 contains 15 residues. CDR3 region: CASSLTDRTSYEQYF. The DNA for the CDR3 is TGTGCCAGCAGCCTAACCGACAGGACCTCCTACGAGCAGTACTTC.

This clonotype was seen at least ten times. This chain uses TRBV11-2 with TRBJ2-7, with D maybe TRBD1 (6 bases). CDR1 SGHAT and CDR2 FQNNGV come from the germline V gene. With 4 bases removed from V and 2 bases from J, the gap between germline ends came to 18 bases. This CDR3 has 16 amino acids. CDR3 in DNA: TGTGCCAGCAGCTCACTTTCGGGACATCTTCCCTACGAGCAGTACTTC. It is translated as CASSSLSGHLPYEQYF.

This clonotype was counted only a few times. The gene calls are TRBV30 and TRBJ1-1, with TRBD1 identical over 9 bases. Germline loops: CDR1 GTSNPN, CDR2 SVGIG (reference sequence). V lost 2 bases to trimming and J lost 8 bases; unmatched junction nucleotides: 3. This CDR3 is 12 amino acids long. The CDR3 region is CAWSPTGGEAFF. The DNA of the CDR3 is TGTGCCTGGAGTCCTACAGGGGGCGAAGCTTTCTTT. The full variable domain, completed using reference TRBV30 and TRBJ1-1, is SQTIHQWPATLVQPVGSPLSLECTVEGTSNPNLYWYRQAAGRGLQLLFYSVGIGQISSEVPQNLSASRPQDRQFILSSKKLLLSDSGFYLCAWSPTGGEAFFGQGTRLTVV.

For this clonotype: A much larger clone lies one base from this, so it may be a read error. Since the CDR3 does not end with the conserved phenylalanine or tryptophan, this likely comes from a read error. The rearrangement uses TRBV28 and TRBJ2-7; no firm D call. The CDR3 loop spans 12 amino acids. The ends were cut back, 6 bases at V and 7 bases at J, with 13 bases in the middle. Per the germline V gene, CDR1 is MDHEN and CDR2 is SYDVKM. Written as DNA, the CDR3 is TGTGCCAGCAGGTCTCCCCCCCGGGAGCAGTACTTG. Residues: CASRSPPREQYL.

The chain couples TRBV4-2 to TRBJ1-1; no firm D call. CDR3 size: 15 residues. With 0 bases removed from V and 4 bases from J, the gap between germline ends came to 12 bases. Germline V gives CDR1 LGHNA, CDR2 YNFKEQ. DNA of the CDR3: TGTGCCAGCAGCCAAGATTTGACGGAGGGCACTGAAGCTTTCTTT. Its translation: CASSQDLTEGTEAFF.

This clonotype has a count of ten or more. The rearrangement uses TRBV6-5 and TRBJ1-6; D is perhaps TRBD1 (6 bases). The CDR3 covers 14 residues. The germline V gene encodes CDR1 MNHEY and CDR2 SVGAGI. Trimming shortened V by 2 bases and J by 8 bases, and 10 bases separated the two germline ends. CDR3 nucleotide sequence: TGTGCCAGCAGTTACAGGCAGGGGTATTCACCCCTCCACTTT. This encodes CASSYRQGYSPLHF.

This clonotype was observed many times. V usage is TRBV6-4 and J usage is TRBJ1-5; the match to TRBD1 covers 7 bases. V shed 2 bases and J 5 bases; nucleotides not matched to a gene: 9. Germline CDR1 and CDR2: MRHNA and SNTAGT. This CDR3 has 16 residues. CDR3 region: CASSDRGTVGDQPQHF. DNA for the CDR3: TGTGCCAGCAGTGACCGAGGGACAGTGGGAGATCAGCCCCAGCATTTT.

This clonotype showed up many times. The chain couples TRBV6-1 to TRBJ2-7; D unresolved. Trimming cost V 1 base and J 2 bases, with 6 bases left between them. The CDR3 has 13 residues. Germline V CDR1 and CDR2: MNHNS, SASEGT. DNA of the CDR3: TGTGCCAGCAGTGAAGGGGTGGCCTACGAGCAGTACTTC. Its translation: CASSEGVAYEQYF.

A few counts support this clonotype. The V call is TRBV11-1, the J call TRBJ2-7; no firm D call. CDR3 length: 14 amino acids. Trimming pared 5 bases from V and 0 bases from J, leaving 11 bases between. CDR1 and CDR2 (germline): SGHAT, FQDESV (reference sequence). CDR3 protein: CASSPYGSSYEQYF. Here the CDR3 DNA reads TGTGCCAGCAGCCCCTACGGAAGCTCCTACGAGCAGTACTTC.

Ten or more counts support this clonotype. The chain links TRBV5-1 to TRBJ1-1; D gene ambiguous. The V end was cut by 4 bases, the J end by 0 bases, with 10 bases between. Germline values: CDR1 SGHRS, CDR2 YFSETQ. The CDR3 totals 14 residues. CDR3 bases: TGCGCCAGCAGCCATGGGGTCGTGAACACTGAAGCTTTCTTT. It is translated as CASSHGVVNTEAFF.